The following is a T cell receptor (beta chain) sequence with its context. Antigen specificity is unknown. This specimen belongs to a study of Ad26.COV2.S vaccination and SARS-CoV-2 variants. Regarding the study as a whole: Marked by substantial breadth, spike-specific CD8+ and CD4+ T cell responses were reportedly seen after vaccination. It was found that vaccine and placebo recipients had similar non-spike TCR breadth. Vaccine recipients surpassed placebo recipients in spike-specific TCR breadth. Analyses that measured TCR breadth and depth may have underestimated total T cell responses.

With 2 bases removed from V and 2 bases from J, the gap between germline ends came to 13 bases. Germline V lookup: CDR1 LNHDA, CDR2 SQIVND (reference sequence). This CDR3 comprises 16 residues. Clones were sequenced by immunoSEQ multiplex PCR, and TCRdb holds only the in-frame ones, with some missing. This table has 300,000 to 400,000 clones, 92% appearing once. V is TRBV19 and J is TRBJ1-5, with D possibly TRBD1 on 5 matching bases. This receptor was identified in a human donor who had recovered from COVID-19. The starting material was peripheral blood, obtained after recovery from COVID-19. CDR3 sequence (DNA): TGTGCCAGTAGTATATTGGGGGGTTTCGGCAATCAGCCCCAGCATTTT. Translated, it gives CASSILGGFGNQPQHF.